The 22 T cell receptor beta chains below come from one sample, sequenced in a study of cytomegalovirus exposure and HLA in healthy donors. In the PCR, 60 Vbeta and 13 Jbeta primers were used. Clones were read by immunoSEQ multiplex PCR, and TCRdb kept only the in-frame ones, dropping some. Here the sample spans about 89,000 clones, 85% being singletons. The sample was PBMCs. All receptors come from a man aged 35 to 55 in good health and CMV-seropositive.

The CDR3 nucleotides read TGTGCCAGCAGTCCTCACGAACCGTCCCGTACAGAAAAACTGTTTTTT. Protein product: CASSPHEPSRTEKLFF. The chain is built from TRBV7-9 and TRBJ1-4; D is uncertain. The CDR3 is made up of 16 amino acids. The V gene's germline CDR1 is SEHNR and CDR2 FQNEAQ (reference sequence). Trimming took off 6 bases at V and 8 bases at J, with 22 bases between the two ends.

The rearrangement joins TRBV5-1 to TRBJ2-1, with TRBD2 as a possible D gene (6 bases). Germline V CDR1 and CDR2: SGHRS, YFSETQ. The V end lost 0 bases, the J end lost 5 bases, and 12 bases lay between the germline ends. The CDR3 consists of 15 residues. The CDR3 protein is CASSLGGGKNNEQFF. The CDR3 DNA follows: TGCGCCAGCAGCTTGGGAGGCGGGAAAAACAATGAGCAGTTCTTC.

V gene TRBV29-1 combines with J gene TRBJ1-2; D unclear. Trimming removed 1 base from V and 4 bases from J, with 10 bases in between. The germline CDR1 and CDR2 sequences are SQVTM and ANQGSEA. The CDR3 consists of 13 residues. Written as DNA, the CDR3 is TGCAGCGTTGAAGGATCCGGGGTCTATGGCTACACCTTC. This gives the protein CSVEGSGVYGYTF.

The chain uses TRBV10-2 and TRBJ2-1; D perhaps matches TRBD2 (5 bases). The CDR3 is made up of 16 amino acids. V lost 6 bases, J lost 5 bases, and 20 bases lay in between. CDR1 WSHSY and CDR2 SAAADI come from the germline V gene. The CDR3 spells CASSNGGSGGNNEQFF. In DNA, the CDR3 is TGCGCCAGCAGCAACGGCGGGTCCGGAGGAAACAATGAGCAGTTCTTC.

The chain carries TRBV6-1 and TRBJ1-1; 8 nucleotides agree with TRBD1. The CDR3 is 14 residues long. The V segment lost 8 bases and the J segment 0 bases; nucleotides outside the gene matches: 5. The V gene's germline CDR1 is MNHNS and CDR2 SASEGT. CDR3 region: CASPRTGLNTEAFF. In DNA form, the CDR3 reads TGTGCCAGCCCCCGGACAGGGCTGAACACTGAAGCTTTCTTT.

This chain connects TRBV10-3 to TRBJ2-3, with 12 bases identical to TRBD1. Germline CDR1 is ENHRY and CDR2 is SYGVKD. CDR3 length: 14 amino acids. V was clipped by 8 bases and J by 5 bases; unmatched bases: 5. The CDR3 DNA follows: TGTGCCATCGCCGGGACAGGGGGCAAAGATACGCAGTATTTT. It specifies CAIAGTGGKDTQYF.

CDR3 sequence (DNA): TGTGCCAGTAGTCGGGGGGGGCCATCCTACGAGCAGTACTTC. Translation: CASSRGGPSYEQYF. The J gene is TRBJ2-7, the V gene TRBV19; 8 bases are shared with TRBD2. The germline gives CDR1 LNHDA, CDR2 SQIVND (reference sequence). Germline trimming cut 5 bases from V and 1 base from J; bases unmatched to any gene: 4. This CDR3 has 14 residues.

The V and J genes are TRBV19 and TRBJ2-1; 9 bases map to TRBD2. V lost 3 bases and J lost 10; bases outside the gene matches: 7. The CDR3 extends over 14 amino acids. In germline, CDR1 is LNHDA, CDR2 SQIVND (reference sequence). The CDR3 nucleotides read TGTGCCAGTAGTATGGCTAGCGGGGTCCAGGAGCAGTTCTTC. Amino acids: CASSMASGVQEQFF.

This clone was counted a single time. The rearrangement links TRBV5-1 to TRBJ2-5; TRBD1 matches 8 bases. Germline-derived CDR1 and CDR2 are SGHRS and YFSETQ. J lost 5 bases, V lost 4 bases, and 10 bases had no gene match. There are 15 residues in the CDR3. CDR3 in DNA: TGCGCCAGCAGCATTCCGACAGGGGTGGGTGAGACCCAGTACTTC. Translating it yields CASSIPTGVGETQYF. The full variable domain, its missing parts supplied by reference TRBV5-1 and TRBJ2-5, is KAGVTQTPRYLIKTRGQQVTLSCSPISGHRSVSWYQQTPGQGLQFLFEYFSETQRNKGNFPGRFSGRQFSNSRSEMNVSTLELGDSALYLCASSIPTGVGETQYFGPGTRLLVL.

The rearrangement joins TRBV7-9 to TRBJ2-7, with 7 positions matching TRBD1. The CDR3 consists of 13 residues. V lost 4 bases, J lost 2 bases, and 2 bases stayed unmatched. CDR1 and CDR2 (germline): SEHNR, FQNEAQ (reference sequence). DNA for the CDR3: TGTGCCAGCAGCTGGGGACAGCCCTACGAGCAGTACTTC. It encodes CASSWGQPYEQYF. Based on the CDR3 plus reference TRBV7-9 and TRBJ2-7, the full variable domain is DTGVSQNPRHKITKRGQNVTFRCDPISEHNRLYWYRQTLGQGPEFLTYFQNEAQLEKSRLLSDRFSAERPKGSFSTLEIQRTEQGDSAMYLCASSWGQPYEQYFGPGTRLTVT.

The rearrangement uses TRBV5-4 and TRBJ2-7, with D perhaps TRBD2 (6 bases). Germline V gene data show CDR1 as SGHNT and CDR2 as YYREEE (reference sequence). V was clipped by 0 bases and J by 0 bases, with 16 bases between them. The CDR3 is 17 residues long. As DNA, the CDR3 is TGTGCCAGCAGCTTGGCGACGGGACTCCTGAGCTCCTACGAGCAGTACTTC. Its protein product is CASSLATGLLSSYEQYF.

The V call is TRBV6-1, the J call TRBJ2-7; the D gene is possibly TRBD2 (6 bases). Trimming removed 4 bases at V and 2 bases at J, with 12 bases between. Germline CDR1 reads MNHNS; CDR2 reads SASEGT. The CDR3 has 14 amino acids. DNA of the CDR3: TGTGCCAGCAGTGGTTGGGCTAGCGCCTACGAGCAGTACTTC. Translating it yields CASSGWASAYEQYF.

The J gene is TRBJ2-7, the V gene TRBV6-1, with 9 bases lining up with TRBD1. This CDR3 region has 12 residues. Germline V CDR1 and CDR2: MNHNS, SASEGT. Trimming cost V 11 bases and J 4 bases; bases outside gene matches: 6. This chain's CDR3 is CAGSDRGYEQYF. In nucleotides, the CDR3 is TGTGCCGGATCGGACAGGGGTTACGAGCAGTACTTC.

The CDR3 sequence: CASSEATYYEQYF. The CDR3 nucleotides are TGTGCCAGCAGTGAAGCGACATACTACGAGCAGTACTTC. The rearrangement joins TRBV6-1 to TRBJ2-7; the D is unclear. The CDR3 consists of 13 residues. Germline CDR1 is MNHNS and CDR2 is SASEGT. V was trimmed by 0 bases and J by 3 bases, leaving 6 bases between them.

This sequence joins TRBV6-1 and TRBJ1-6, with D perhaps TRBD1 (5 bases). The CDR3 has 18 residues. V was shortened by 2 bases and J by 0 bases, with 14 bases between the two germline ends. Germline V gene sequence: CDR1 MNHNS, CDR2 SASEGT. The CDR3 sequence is CASSEFGRGSSYNSPLHF. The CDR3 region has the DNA TGTGCCAGCAGTGAATTCGGTCGGGGGAGCTCCTATAATTCACCCCTCCACTTT.

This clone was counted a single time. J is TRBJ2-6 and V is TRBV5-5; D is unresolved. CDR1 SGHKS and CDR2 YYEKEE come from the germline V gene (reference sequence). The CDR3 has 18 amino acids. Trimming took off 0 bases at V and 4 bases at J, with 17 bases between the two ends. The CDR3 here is CASSLALGSRSGANVLTF. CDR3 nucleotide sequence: TGTGCCAGCAGCTTGGCCCTAGGTTCTCGTTCCGGGGCCAACGTCCTGACTTTC.

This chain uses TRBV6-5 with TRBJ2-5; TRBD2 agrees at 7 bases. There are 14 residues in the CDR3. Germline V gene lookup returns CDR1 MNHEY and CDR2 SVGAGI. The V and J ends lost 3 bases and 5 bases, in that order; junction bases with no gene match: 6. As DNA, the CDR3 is TGTGCCAGCAGTTATCTGGCGGGGGAGGAGACCCAGTACTTC. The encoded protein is CASSYLAGEETQYF.

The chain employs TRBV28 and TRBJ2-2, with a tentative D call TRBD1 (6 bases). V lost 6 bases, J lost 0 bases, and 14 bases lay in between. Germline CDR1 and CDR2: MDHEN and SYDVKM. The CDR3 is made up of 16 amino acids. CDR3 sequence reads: CASSGQPPANTGELFF. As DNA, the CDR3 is TGTGCCAGCAGCGGACAGCCCCCAGCGAACACCGGGGAGCTGTTTTTT.

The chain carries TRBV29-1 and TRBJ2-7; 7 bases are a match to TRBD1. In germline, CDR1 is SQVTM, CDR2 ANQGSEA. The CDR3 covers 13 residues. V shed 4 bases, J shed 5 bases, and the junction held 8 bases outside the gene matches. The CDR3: CSVVSTGNHEQYF. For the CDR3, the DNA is TGCAGCGTTGTATCGACAGGGAACCACGAGCAGTACTTC.

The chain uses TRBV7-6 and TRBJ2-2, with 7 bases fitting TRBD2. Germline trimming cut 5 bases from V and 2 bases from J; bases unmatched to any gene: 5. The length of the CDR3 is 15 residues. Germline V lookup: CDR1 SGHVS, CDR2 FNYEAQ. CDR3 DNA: TGTGCCAGCAGCCCTACTAGCGACAACACCGGGGAGCTGTTTTTT. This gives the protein CASSPTSDNTGELFF.

This CDR3 is CAWLTPGFRETQYF. CDR3 sequence (DNA): TGTGCCTGGCTCACCCCCGGGTTTCGGGAGACCCAGTACTTC. V usage is TRBV30 and J usage is TRBJ2-5; D gene unclear. The CDR3 consists of 14 residues. Germline V gene sequence: CDR1 GTSNPN, CDR2 SVGIG (reference sequence). The V gene lost 5 bases and the J gene lost 5 bases, with 18 bases spanning the gap.

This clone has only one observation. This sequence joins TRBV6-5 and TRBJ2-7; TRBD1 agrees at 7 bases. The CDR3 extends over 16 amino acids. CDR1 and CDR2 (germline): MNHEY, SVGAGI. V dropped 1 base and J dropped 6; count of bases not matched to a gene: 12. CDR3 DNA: TGTGCCAGCAGTTACTACCGCGTAGGGGGCGCGTCCGAGCAGTACTTC. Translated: CASSYYRVGGASEQYF.